The table lists the clone carrying this TCR beta chain with a few counts. Germline values: CDR1 DFQATT, CDR2 SNEGSKA (reference sequence). Trimming shortened V by 3 bases and J by 7 bases, and 13 bases separated the two germline ends. The CDR3 runs 13 residues. Profiling relied on immunoSEQ multiplex PCR, and the TCRdb table lists in-frame clones only, not all of them. The table shows over 80,000 clones, with 83% occurring only once. The entry originates in a study of blood T cell repertoires in COVID-19. Input material: peripheral blood. V is TRBV20-1 and J is TRBJ1-5, with a weak D call TRBD1 (6 bases). This TCR came from a woman aged 60-75 years with acute or convalescent COVID-19. The CDR3 loop is CSASKGVHQPQHF. The DNA for the CDR3 is TGCAGTGCTAGTAAGGGGGTGCACCAGCCCCAGCATTTT.